This is a list of T cell receptor beta chains from one sample in a study of blood T cell repertoires in COVID-19. Only in-frame clones appear in the TCRdb table, and some are missing; sequencing was by immunoSEQ multiplex PCR. The sample carries 65,000 or so clones, around 75% recorded once. The sequencing sample was made of peripheral blood. These receptors all come from a human donor in a cohort sampled during active COVID-19. CDR3s include the opening cysteine and the closing phenylalanine or tryptophan. D genes are given only for firm matches. A row's size may be missing; if present it is once, few, many or a size class.

d_call	clone_size	v_call	j_call	cdr3_aa	cdr3_nt
TRBD2	NA	TRBV28	TRBJ2-3	CASSRSGSTDTQYF	TGTGCCAGCAGCCGTAGCGGGAGCACAGATACGCAGTATTTT
NA	NA	TRBV5-1	TRBJ2-3	CASSTEQGRAQYF	TGCGCCAGCAGCACCGAACAGGGTAGGGCGCAGTATTTT
NA	NA	TRBV11-2	TRBJ2-7	CASSPLQGREQYF	TGTGCCAGCAGCCCACTACAGGGCCGCGAGCAGTACTTC
TRBD2	NA	TRBV7-8	TRBJ2-1	CASSLLTSADFRPYNEQFF	TGTGCCAGCAGCTTGTTGACTAGCGCGGACTTTAGGCCCTACAATGAGCAGTTCTTC
NA	NA	TRBV12-3/TRBV12-4	TRBJ2-7	CASSLLGHEQYF	TGTGCCAGCAGTTTATTGGGGCACGAGCAGTACTTC
NA	NA	TRBV3-1/TRBV3-2	TRBJ1-5	CASSGGGLTQPQHF	TGTGCCAGCAGCGGGGGGGGGTTAACTCAGCCCCAGCATTTT
NA	NA	TRBV5-1	TRBJ2-5	CASSLSGLSETQYF	TGCGCCAGCAGCCTCTCCGGTCTATCCGAGACCCAGTACTTC
TRBD1	NA	TRBV30	TRBJ1-4	CAWSVGQGGRTANEKLFF	TGTGCCTGGAGTGTAGGACAGGGGGGTCGCACGGCTAATGAAAAACTGTTTTTT
TRBD2	once	TRBV4-2	TRBJ2-1	CASSQSQGLAGSGSNEQFF	TGTGCCAGCAGCCAATCCCAAGGACTAGCGGGATCGGGAAGCAATGAGCAGTTCTTC
TRBD1	NA	TRBV7-9	TRBJ1-6	CASRTGEVSHSPLHF	TGTGCCAGCAGAACAGGGGAAGTGTCCCATTCACCCCTCCACTTT
TRBD1	NA	TRBV6-2/TRBV6-3	TRBJ1-5	CASSVGTGGRQPQHF	TGTGCCAGCAGCGTCGGGACAGGGGGCCGGCAGCCCCAGCATTTT
TRBD1	NA	TRBV14	TRBJ1-2	CASSQDRGTATGYTF	TGTGCCAGCAGCCAAGATCGGGGGACAGCGACTGGCTACACCTTC
TRBD1	few	TRBV2	TRBJ1-2	CASRDRVSDGYTF	TGTGCCAGCAGGGACAGGGTGTCGGATGGCTACACCTTC
TRBD1	once	TRBV7-3	TRBJ1-5	CASSSTGGQPQHF	TGTGCCAGCAGCTCGACAGGGGGACAGCCCCAGCATTTT
NA	NA	TRBV30	TRBJ1-3	CAWSVLLPGGNTIYF	TGTGCCTGGAGTGTACTACTCCCGGGAGGAAACACCATATATTTT
TRBD2	NA	TRBV14	TRBJ2-1	CASRRTSGPYNEQFF	TGTGCCAGCAGAAGGACTAGCGGACCCTACAATGAGCAGTTCTTC
TRBD1	NA	TRBV2	TRBJ1-4	CASSEARTGSEKLFF	TGTGCCAGCAGTGAAGCGCGGACAGGGTCTGAAAAACTGTTTTTT
TRBD1	NA	TRBV25-1	TRBJ1-1	CASSGQGVNYTEAFF	TGTGCCAGCAGCGGCCAGGGGGTGAATTACACTGAAGCTTTCTTT
TRBD2	NA	TRBV4-3	TRBJ2-3	CASSQRGGGADTQYF	TGCGCCAGCAGCCAGCGGGGGGGCGGTGCAGATACGCAGTATTTT
TRBD2	NA	TRBV5-4	TRBJ2-1	CASSAGLADSYNEQFF	TGTGCCAGCAGCGCTGGACTAGCGGACTCCTACAATGAGCAGTTCTTC
TRBD2	NA	TRBV16	TRBJ2-3	CASSKASGKPTDTQYF	TGTGCCAGCAGCAAGGCCAGCGGGAAGCCAACAGATACGCAGTATTTT
NA	NA	TRBV6-5	TRBJ1-2	CAASFGGAGYTF	TGTGCCGCTTCTTTCGGGGGAGCCGGCTACACCTTC
TRBD1	NA	TRBV5-6	TRBJ2-7	CASSLDPGGTYEQYF	TGTGCCAGCAGCTTGGATCCAGGGGGCACCTACGAGCAGTACTTC
NA	NA	TRBV6-5	TRBJ1-5	CASRPAGNQPQHF	TGTGCCAGCAGACCCGCGGGTAATCAGCCCCAGCATTTT
NA	NA	TRBV6-1	TRBJ2-7	CASSEGLQGLYEQYF	TGTGCCAGCAGTGAAGGCCTGCAGGGGCTCTACGAGCAGTACTTC
NA	NA	TRBV6-5	TRBJ1-2	CASADSLYGYTF	TGTGCCAGCGCCGACAGTCTTTATGGCTACACCTTC
TRBD1	NA	TRBV7-6	TRBJ2-1	CASSLDGQGLGEQFF	TGTGCCAGCAGCTTAGACGGACAGGGGCTCGGGGAGCAGTTCTTC
NA	NA	TRBV2	TRBJ2-1	CASRIGGYNEQFF	TGTGCCAGCAGGATAGGGGGCTACAATGAGCAGTTCTTC
NA	NA	TRBV2	TRBJ2-5	CASSSDRYQETQYF	TGTGCCAGCAGTTCCGACAGGTACCAAGAGACCCAGTACTTC
TRBD1	NA	TRBV2	TRBJ1-4	CASSRQGGEKLFF	TGTGCCAGCTCGCGACAGGGTGGGGAAAAACTGTTTTTT
NA	NA	TRBV28	TRBJ2-7	CASSFRGNEQYF	TGTGCCAGCAGCTTCAGGGGTAACGAGCAGTACTTC
TRBD1	NA	TRBV10-3	TRBJ2-2	CAISADRGRGLFF	TGTGCCATCAGTGCAGACAGGGGTCGGGGGCTGTTTTTT
TRBD2	NA	TRBV11-2	TRBJ2-2	CASSPQAGGPTGELFF	TGTGCCAGCAGCCCCCAAGCGGGGGGGCCCACCGGGGAGCTGTTTTTT
TRBD2	NA	TRBV9	TRBJ2-7	CASSVGTSGYEQYF	TGTGCCAGCAGCGTCGGGACTAGCGGTTACGAGCAGTACTTC
NA	NA	TRBV2	TRBJ1-1	CASTYGGAEAFF	TGTGCCAGCACTTACGGGGGGGCTGAAGCTTTCTTT
TRBD2	NA	TRBV29-1	TRBJ2-7	CSVWTSGASSYEQYF	TGCAGCGTTTGGACTAGCGGGGCTAGCTCCTACGAGCAGTACTTC
NA	few	TRBV5-8	TRBJ1-5	CASSRALSGQPQHF	TGTGCCAGCAGCCGGGCCCTAAGCGGACAGCCCCAGCATTTT
NA	NA	TRBV28	TRBJ2-3	CASSSPSEAKDTQYF	TGTGCCAGCAGCTCACCCTCGGAGGCCAAGGATACGCAGTATTTT
TRBD1	NA	TRBV28	TRBJ2-1	CASQNPGQITYNEQFF	TGTGCCAGCCAAAACCCGGGACAGATTACCTACAATGAGCAGTTCTTC
TRBD1	NA	TRBV5-8	TRBJ1-6	CASRRGQLNSPLHF	TGTGCCAGCAGGCGGGGACAGTTGAATTCACCCCTCCACTTT
NA	large	TRBV19	TRBJ1-5	CASTHRTSSNQPQHF	TGTGCCAGTACCCACAGGACCAGTAGCAATCAGCCCCAGCATTTT
TRBD2	NA	TRBV2	TRBJ2-4	CASSEEASGVAKNIQYF	TGTGCCAGCAGTGAAGAGGCTAGCGGGGTAGCCAAAAACATTCAGTACTTC
NA	NA	TRBV5-1	TRBJ1-2	CASSLGAGGYTF	TGCGCCAGCAGCTTAGGGGCCGGGGGCTACACCTTC
TRBD1	NA	TRBV10-2	TRBJ1-1	CASRDRGYSEAFF	TGCGCCAGCAGGGACAGGGGATACAGTGAAGCTTTCTTT
NA	NA	TRBV18	TRBJ2-2	CASSPITVGQGNTGELFF	TGTGCCAGCTCACCAATAACGGTCGGACAAGGAAACACCGGGGAGCTGTTTTTT